This T cell receptor (beta chain) stems from a study of shared clonotypes between healthy human individuals. Those who donated, Caucasian adults without exception, all lived in Nashville, Tennessee. A CD45RA+ naive subset and a CD45RA-negative memory subset were split from CD4+ cells. Turning to this clone: The antigen remains unidentified.

Points from the study as a whole: Four donors held approximately 4.5% of naive CD4 clonotypes in common. Generation probabilities were higher for clonotypes shared across all four sorted-subset donors than for unshared ones.

Profiled with immunoSEQ multiplex PCR; TCRdb holds only in-frame clones, not every one. The profile covers over 1.4 million clones, with around 97% appearing a single time and 0.95% to 1.5% taken by the ten largest. Germline CDR1 MNHEY, CDR2 SVGAGI. V lost 2 bases, J lost 0 bases, and 10 bases lay in between. The CDR3 sequence is 15 residues long. What was sequenced was naive CD4+ T cells sorted from blood. The sample's subset: CD45RA+ positively selected. This chain connects TRBV6-5 to TRBJ1-1; D is undetermined. The clonotype comes from a man aged 30 to 45 in good health. CDR3 bases: TGTGCCAGCAGTTACCGAGGAGACCTGAACACTGAAGCTTTCTTT. Translated, it gives CASSYRGDLNTEAFF.